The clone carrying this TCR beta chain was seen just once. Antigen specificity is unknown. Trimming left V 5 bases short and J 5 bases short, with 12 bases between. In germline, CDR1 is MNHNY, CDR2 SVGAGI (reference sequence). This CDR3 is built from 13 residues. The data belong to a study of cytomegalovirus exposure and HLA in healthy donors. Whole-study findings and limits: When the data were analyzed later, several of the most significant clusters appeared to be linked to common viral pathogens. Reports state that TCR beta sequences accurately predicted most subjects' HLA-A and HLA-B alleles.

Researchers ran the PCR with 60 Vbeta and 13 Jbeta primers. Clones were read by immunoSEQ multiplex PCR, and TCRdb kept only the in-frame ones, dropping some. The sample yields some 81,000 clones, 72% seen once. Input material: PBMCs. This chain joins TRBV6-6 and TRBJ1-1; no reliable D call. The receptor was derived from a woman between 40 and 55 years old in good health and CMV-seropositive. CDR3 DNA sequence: TGTGCCAGCAGTGGAGAGTGGAATACTGAAGCTTTCTTT. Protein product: CASSGEWNTEAFF.